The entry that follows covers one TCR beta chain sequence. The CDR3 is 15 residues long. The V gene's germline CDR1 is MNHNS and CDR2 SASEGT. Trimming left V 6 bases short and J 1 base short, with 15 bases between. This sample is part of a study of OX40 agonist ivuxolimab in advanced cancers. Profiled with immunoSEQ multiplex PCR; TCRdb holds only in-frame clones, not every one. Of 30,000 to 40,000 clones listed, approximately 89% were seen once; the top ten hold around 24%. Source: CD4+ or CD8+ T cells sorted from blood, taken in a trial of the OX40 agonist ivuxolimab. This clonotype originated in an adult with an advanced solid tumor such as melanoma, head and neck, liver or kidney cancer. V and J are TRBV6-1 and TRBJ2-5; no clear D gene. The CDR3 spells CASRFGKPIQETQYF. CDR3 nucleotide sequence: TGTGCCAGCAGGTTTGGGAAACCCATCCAAGAGACCCAGTACTTC.